These T cell receptor beta chains were read from a single sample in a study of cytomegalovirus exposure and HLA in healthy donors. The repertoire was sequenced with immunoSEQ multiplex PCR; TCRdb's copy has only in-frame clones and lacks some. The sample has approximately 110,000 clones; over 65% are singletons. Sequences were obtained from PBMCs. The receptors here all came from a woman in her thirties in good health and CMV-seropositive. Each CDR3 is given with its conserved first and last residue. Fields, in order: V gene, clone size, D gene, J gene, CDR3 DNA, CDR3 protein. The D gene is left open where the match is weak. Size is stated for part of the rows, as once, few or many counts, or as a class when the clone is expanded.

V gene: TRBV10-3
clone size: NA
D gene: NA
J gene: TRBJ2-3
CDR3 DNA: TGTGCCATCAGGACTTCTGGAGATACGCAGTATTTT
CDR3 protein: CAIRTSGDTQYF

V gene: TRBV10-3
clone size: NA
D gene: NA
J gene: TRBJ2-1
CDR3 DNA: TGTGCCATCACACCCGACAGGAACAATGAGCAGTTCTTC
CDR3 protein: CAITPDRNNEQFF

V gene: TRBV5-4
clone size: NA
D gene: TRBD2
J gene: TRBJ2-7
CDR3 DNA: TGTGCCAGCAGCTTGGATAGCGGGGGACGGGGCGAGCAGTACTTC
CDR3 protein: CASSLDSGGRGEQYF

V gene: TRBV27
clone size: NA
D gene: TRBD1
J gene: TRBJ1-1
CDR3 DNA: TGTGCCAGCAGTTTCGGGGCAGGGGGCCTCGGAGCGGCTTTCTTT
CDR3 protein: CASSFGAGGLGAAFF

V gene: TRBV19
clone size: NA
D gene: NA
J gene: TRBJ1-1
CDR3 DNA: TGTGCCAGTACCAGAGGACAGTGGACTGAAGCTTTCTTT
CDR3 protein: CASTRGQWTEAFF

V gene: TRBV5-4
clone size: few
D gene: TRBD2
J gene: TRBJ2-3
CDR3 DNA: TGTGCCAGCAGCGGTAAACTAGCGGGGGGCCCAGATACGCAGTATTTT
CDR3 protein: CASSGKLAGGPDTQYF

V gene: TRBV5-1
clone size: NA
D gene: NA
J gene: TRBJ2-3
CDR3 DNA: TGCGCCAGCAGCTCCGGACAGCAGCTCGGCACAGATACGCAGTATTTT
CDR3 protein: CASSSGQQLGTDTQYF

V gene: TRBV5-1
clone size: once
D gene: TRBD2
J gene: TRBJ2-7
CDR3 DNA: TGCGCCAGCAAGACCGGGACTACCTCCTACGAGCAGTACTTC
CDR3 protein: CASKTGTTSYEQYF

V gene: TRBV6-1
clone size: NA
D gene: TRBD1
J gene: TRBJ2-2
CDR3 DNA: TGTGCCAGCATTAACAGGGGTTTAGGCACCGGGGAGCTGTTTTTT
CDR3 protein: CASINRGLGTGELFF

V gene: TRBV28
clone size: NA
D gene: TRBD1
J gene: TRBJ1-1
CDR3 DNA: TGTGCCAGCAGTTTATACAGGGGCCTTAAGAACACTGAAGCTTTCTTT
CDR3 protein: CASSLYRGLKNTEAFF

V gene: TRBV6-1
clone size: NA
D gene: NA
J gene: TRBJ1-6
CDR3 DNA: TGTGCCAGCAGTGAAGCCCTTTATTCACCCCTCCACTTT
CDR3 protein: CASSEALYSPLHF

V gene: TRBV5-4
clone size: NA
D gene: NA
J gene: TRBJ1-4
CDR3 DNA: TGTGCCAGCAGCTTCGTAGGAGGTGAAAAACTGTTTTTT
CDR3 protein: CASSFVGGEKLFF

V gene: TRBV11-2
clone size: NA
D gene: NA
J gene: TRBJ1-1
CDR3 DNA: TGTGCCAGCAGCTTAGGTGGGGAAGCCGGGAGTAGAGCTTTCTTT
CDR3 protein: CASSLGGEAGSRAFF

V gene: TRBV25-1
clone size: NA
D gene: NA
J gene: TRBJ2-1
CDR3 DNA: TGTGCCAGCAGTAGGGACACGCACAATGAGCAGTTCTTC
CDR3 protein: CASSRDTHNEQFF

V gene: TRBV30
clone size: NA
D gene: NA
J gene: TRBJ1-6
CDR3 DNA: TGTGCCTGGAGTGTAACTGGTGGCAGGGAGGATTCACCCCTCCACTTT
CDR3 protein: CAWSVTGGREDSPLHF

V gene: TRBV30
clone size: NA
D gene: TRBD1
J gene: TRBJ1-5
CDR3 DNA: TGTGCCTGGAGTGGAAGTCGAGAGACAGGGTATAGCAATCAGCCCCAGCATTTT
CDR3 protein: CAWSGSRETGYSNQPQHF

V gene: TRBV5-1
clone size: NA
D gene: TRBD2
J gene: TRBJ2-1
CDR3 DNA: TGCGCCAGCAGCTTGGAGTGGGGGGGAGACTACAATGAGCAGTTCTTC
CDR3 protein: CASSLEWGGDYNEQFF

V gene: TRBV9
clone size: NA
D gene: NA
J gene: TRBJ2-2
CDR3 DNA: TGTGCCAGCAGCCAAGAAGTGGCGGCGAACACCGGGGAGCTGTTTTTT
CDR3 protein: CASSQEVAANTGELFF

V gene: TRBV19
clone size: NA
D gene: NA
J gene: TRBJ1-1
CDR3 DNA: TGTGCCAGTAGCGTCGGGGGGGCGAACACTGAAGCTTTCTTT
CDR3 protein: CASSVGGANTEAFF

V gene: TRBV25-1
clone size: NA
D gene: NA
J gene: TRBJ2-2
CDR3 DNA: TGTGCCAGCAGTGAATGGTCGCAGGGGAACACCGGGGAGCTGTTTTTT
CDR3 protein: CASSEWSQGNTGELFF

V gene: TRBV2
clone size: NA
D gene: NA
J gene: TRBJ2-3
CDR3 DNA: TGTGCCAGCAGTGAAGCGCAGGGTAGCTCCGGAGATACGCAGTATTTT
CDR3 protein: CASSEAQGSSGDTQYF

V gene: TRBV7-6
clone size: NA
D gene: NA
J gene: TRBJ2-7
CDR3 DNA: TGTGCCAGCAGCGCCGGGACTCTAACCAATTCCTACGAGCAGTACTTC
CDR3 protein: CASSAGTLTNSYEQYF

V gene: TRBV2
clone size: once
D gene: TRBD1
J gene: TRBJ1-3
CDR3 DNA: TGTGCCAGCACAATAGACAGGGGAGGAAACACCATATATTTT
CDR3 protein: CASTIDRGGNTIYF

V gene: TRBV4-1
clone size: few
D gene: NA
J gene: TRBJ2-4
CDR3 DNA: TGCGCCAGCAGCGCACTAGGTGGCAAAAACATTCAGTACTTC
CDR3 protein: CASSALGGKNIQYF

V gene: TRBV6-5
clone size: NA
D gene: TRBD1
J gene: TRBJ1-1
CDR3 DNA: TGTGCCAGCAGACAGGGGGCGAGGAACACTGAAGCTTTCTTT
CDR3 protein: CASRQGARNTEAFF

V gene: TRBV27
clone size: few
D gene: NA
J gene: TRBJ2-7
CDR3 DNA: TGTGCCAGCAGTTTATTGGCAGGGAATTACGAGCAGTACTTC
CDR3 protein: CASSLLAGNYEQYF